This passage covers 18 T cell receptor beta chains from one sample sequenced in a study of response to subunit inactivated influenza vaccine (dated by TCRdb to 2016 to 2019). Preparation of the library involved RT-PCR. TCRdb shows the sequencer as Illumina HiSeq 2500. Clones were called with MiXCR by TCRdb after fastp trimmed the public reads at Q25, and only in-frame beta chains were retained. Each entry merges the rows of one CDR3 protein and shows their most common DNA and genes. The sample includes approximately 250,000 distinct CDR3 sequences, with 10% to 15% observed a single time. The top ten constitute 7.8% of the sample. This material consisted of non-naive T cells sorted from PBMCs, taken 14 to 15 days before vaccination. What this sample's cell subset or site label stands for: memory T cell fraction. The source is a man aged 45-60 years who received an inactivated influenza vaccine. Donor details come from another sample of the same person, matched by shared clones.

This clonotype was counted only a few times. This chain joins TRBV7-3 and TRBJ2-1, with 7 bases aligning to TRBD2. Germline trimming cut 6 bases from V and 8 bases from J; bases unmatched to any gene: 13. CDR1 is SGHTA and CDR2 is FQGTGA in the germline V gene. This CDR3 region has 15 residues. The CDR3 nucleotides read TGTGCCAGCAGTTTCCAGCTAAGCGGGATCTATGAGCAGTTCTTC. Translation gives CASSFQLSGIYEQFF.

The chain joins TRBV5-1 to TRBJ1-4; 8 bases line up with TRBD1. V trimming: 4 bases; J trimming: 8 bases; junction bases outside the gene matches: 10. The CDR3 extends over 15 amino acids. Germline V gene sequence: CDR1 SGHRS, CDR2 YFSETQ. Here the CDR3 DNA reads TGCGCCAGCAGCGGACAGGGAATGTTAAAAGAAAAACTGTTTTTT. It translates to CASSGQGMLKEKLFF.

This clonotype was observed at least ten times. The chain employs TRBV9 and TRBJ2-5; no definite D call. The CDR3 consists of 14 residues. Trimming cost V 0 bases and J 5 bases, with 11 bases left between them. Per germline, CDR1 SGDLS and CDR2 YYNGEE. Here the CDR3 DNA reads TGTGCCAGCAGCGTAGCTTACGCTGGGGAGACCCAGTACTTC. Protein sequence: CASSVAYAGETQYF.

This clonotype was recorded a few times. The chain combines TRBV20-1 with TRBJ2-1, with a tentative D call TRBD1 (6 bases). Between the trimmed V and J ends, which lost 0 bases and 4 bases, there was a span of 10 bases. CDR1 and CDR2 (germline): DFQATT, SNEGSKA (reference sequence). The CDR3 length is 14 residues. In nucleotides, the CDR3 is TGCAGTGCTAGAGAACCGACAGGATACAATGAGCAGTTCTTC. Protein: CSAREPTGYNEQFF.

The gene calls are TRBV20-1 and TRBJ2-1, with 10 bases fitting TRBD2. This CDR3 is built from 13 residues. Per the germline V gene, CDR1 is DFQATT and CDR2 is SNEGSKA (reference sequence). V was clipped by 0 bases and J by 9 bases; unmatched bases: 2. The chain's CDR3 is CSARESSGSEQFF. The DNA of the CDR3 is TGCAGTGCTAGAGAGTCTAGCGGGAGTGAGCAGTTCTTC.

This clonotype was picked up many times. The chain uses TRBV9 and TRBJ2-7, with 11 bases matching TRBD1. Per germline, CDR1 SGDLS and CDR2 YYNGEE. V lost 4 bases to trimming and J lost 7 bases; unmatched junction nucleotides: 7. The CDR3 totals 14 residues. DNA of the CDR3: TGTGCCAGCAGCCAAGGACAGGGGGCAAGGGAGCAGTACTTC. Protein: CASSQGQGAREQYF.

In this sample, this clonotype turned up a few times. The gene calls are TRBV6-1 and TRBJ1-2, with TRBD1 matching over 10 bases. Losses at the gene ends were 7 bases for V and 5 bases for J; bases not matched to a gene: 13. Per the germline V gene, CDR1 is MNHNS and CDR2 is SASEGT. The CDR3 extends over 16 amino acids. The DNA for the CDR3 is TGTGCCAGCACCGCCCGGGACAGGGGTCGTGGGTATGGCTACACCTTC. This codes for CASTARDRGRGYGYTF.

Turning to this clonotype: This CDR3 is missing its conserved last phenylalanine or tryptophan, likely due to a read error. V gene TRBV6-2 or TRBV6-3 combines with J gene TRBJ2-2; no definite D call. CDR1 MNHEY and CDR2 SVGEGT come from the germline V gene. Trimming took 5 bases from V and 7 from J, leaving 17 bases between them. The CDR3 covers 15 residues. The CDR3 is CASSDTGRVGGELFL. In nucleotides, the CDR3 is TGTGCCAGCAGTGACACGGGTCGTGTGGGCGGGGAGCTGTTTCTT.

This clonotype was picked up many times. The chain couples TRBV29-1 to TRBJ2-1; TRBD1 or TRBD2 may be the D gene (5 bases each). Trimming left V 4 bases short and J 6 bases short, with 19 bases between. From germline, CDR1 is SQVTM and CDR2 ANQGSEA. The CDR3 extends over 15 amino acids. The CDR3 spells CSVAVGGRVGNEQFF. The CDR3 region has the DNA TGCAGCGTTGCGGTTGGGGGTCGGGTCGGCAATGAGCAGTTCTTC.

The sample holds many counts of this clonotype. The V and J genes are TRBV6-5 and TRBJ2-7, with TRBD2 as a possible D gene (7 bases). The CDR3 length is 15 residues. CDR1 and CDR2 from the germline V gene are MNHEY and SVGAGI. V was clipped by 0 bases and J by 3 bases, with 12 bases between them. The CDR3 here is CASSYSGGPLYEQYF. CDR3 DNA: TGTGCCAGCAGTTACTCGGGGGGGCCCCTCTACGAGCAGTACTTC.

As DNA, the CDR3 is TGCAGTGCTAGAGATAGCCAGGGGGTAGGAAATGGCAATCAGCCCCAGCATTTT. It codes for CSARDSQGVGNGNQPQHF. The chain uses TRBV20-1 and TRBJ1-5; 7 bases align to TRBD1. Germline CDR1 is DFQATT and CDR2 is SNEGSKA (reference sequence). This CDR3 comprises 18 residues. Germline trimming cut 0 bases from V and 2 bases from J; bases unmatched to any gene: 13.

In its sample, this clonotype was seen a few times. V gene TRBV18 combines with J gene TRBJ2-2; TRBD1 aligns across 9 bases. CDR1 is KGHSH and CDR2 is LQKENI in the germline V gene. V gave up 3 bases and J gave up 5 bases; unmatched junction bases: 4. The CDR3 length is 15 residues. CDR3 DNA: TGTGCCAGCTCACCGATGGGACAGGGTACCGGGGAGCTGTTTTTT. Its protein is CASSPMGQGTGELFF.

J is TRBJ1-2 and V is TRBV7-2; tentative D call: TRBD1 (5 bases). The CDR3 consists of 16 residues. V shed 5 bases and J shed 0 bases, with 16 bases lying between them. CDR1 is SGHTA and CDR2 is FQGNSA in the germline V gene. CDR3 loop: CASSLGRVRANYGYTF. As DNA, the CDR3 is TGTGCCAGCAGCCTAGGCAGGGTCCGAGCTAACTATGGCTACACCTTC.

This clonotype was observed many times. The chain employs TRBV12-3 or TRBV12-4 and TRBJ1-1; weak D call: TRBD1 (5 bases). This CDR3 has 12 residues. Trimming took 6 bases from V and 4 from J, leaving 9 bases between them. The CDR3 region is CASSPGLTEAFF. The CDR3 region has the DNA TGTGCCAGCAGCCCGGGGCTCACTGAAGCTTTCTTT.

This clonotype came up a few times. The chain is built from TRBV20-1 and TRBJ2-5, with no clear D. This CDR3 contains 14 residues. In germline, CDR1 is DFQATT, CDR2 SNEGSKA (reference sequence). With 4 bases removed from V and 2 bases from J, the gap between germline ends came to 14 bases. The CDR3 DNA reads TGCAGTGCTATACAGCCCTTACTTCAAGAGACCCAGTACTTC. Translation gives CSAIQPLLQETQYF.

This chain connects TRBV4-3 to TRBJ1-2, with D tentatively TRBD1 (6 bases). The CDR3 runs to 14 residues. V lost 3 bases and J 2 bases, leaving 10 bases between the germline ends. Per germline, CDR1 LGHNA and CDR2 YSLEER. CDR3 protein: CASSHTGTNYGYTF. DNA for the CDR3: TGCGCCAGCAGCCACACAGGGACGAACTATGGCTACACCTTC.

The chain joins TRBV18 to TRBJ2-5; possibly TRBD2 for D (5 bases). Trimming took 2 bases from V and 5 from J, leaving 18 bases between them. Germline CDR1 reads KGHSH; CDR2 reads LQKENI. The CDR3 has 16 residues. DNA of the CDR3: TGTGCCAGCTCACCAGGATTTGTGGGAGCCCCGGAGACCCAGTACTTC. Protein sequence: CASSPGFVGAPETQYF.

This clonotype occurred a few times. V usage is TRBV12-3 or TRBV12-4 and J usage is TRBJ2-7, with D perhaps matching TRBD2 (5 bases). The V end was cut by 5 bases, the J end by 5 bases, with 16 bases between. This CDR3 is 14 amino acids long. CDR3 nucleotides: TGTGCCAGCAGTAAAGCCCGGGGTGTAAACGAGCAGTACTTC. Its protein is CASSKARGVNEQYF.